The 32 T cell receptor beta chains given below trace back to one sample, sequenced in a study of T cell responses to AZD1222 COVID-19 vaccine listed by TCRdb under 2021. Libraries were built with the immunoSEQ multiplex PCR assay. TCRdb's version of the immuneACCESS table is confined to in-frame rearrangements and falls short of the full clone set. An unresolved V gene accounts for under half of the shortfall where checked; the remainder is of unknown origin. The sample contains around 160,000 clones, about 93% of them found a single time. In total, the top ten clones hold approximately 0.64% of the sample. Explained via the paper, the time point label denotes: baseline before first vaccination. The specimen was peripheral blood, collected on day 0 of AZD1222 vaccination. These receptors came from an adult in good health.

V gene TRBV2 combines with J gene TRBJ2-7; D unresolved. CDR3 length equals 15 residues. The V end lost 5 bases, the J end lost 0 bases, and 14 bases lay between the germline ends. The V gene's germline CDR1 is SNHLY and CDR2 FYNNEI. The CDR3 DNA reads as TGTGCCAGCAGTCCGTGGGGTGTCAGCTCCTACGAGCAGTACTTC. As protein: CASSPWGVSSYEQYF.

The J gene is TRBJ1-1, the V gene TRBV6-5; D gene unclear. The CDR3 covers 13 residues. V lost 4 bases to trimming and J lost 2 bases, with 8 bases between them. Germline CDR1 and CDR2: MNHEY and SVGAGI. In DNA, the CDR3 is TGTGCCAGCAGTTTCGCAGATAACACTGAAGCTTTCTTT. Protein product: CASSFADNTEAFF.

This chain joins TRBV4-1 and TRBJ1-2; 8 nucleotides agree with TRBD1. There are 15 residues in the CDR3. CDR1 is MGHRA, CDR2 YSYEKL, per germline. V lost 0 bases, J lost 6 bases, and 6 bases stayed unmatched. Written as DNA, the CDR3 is TGCGCCAGCAGCCAAGACGACAGGGGTGAGGATGGCTACACCTTC. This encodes CASSQDDRGEDGYTF.

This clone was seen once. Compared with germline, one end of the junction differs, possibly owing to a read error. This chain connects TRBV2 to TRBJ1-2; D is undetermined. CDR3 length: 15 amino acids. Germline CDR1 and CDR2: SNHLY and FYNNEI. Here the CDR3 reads CASSPLVMGNSGYTF. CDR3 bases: TGTGCCAGCAGTCCCTTAGTGATGGGGAACTCTGGCTACACCTTC.

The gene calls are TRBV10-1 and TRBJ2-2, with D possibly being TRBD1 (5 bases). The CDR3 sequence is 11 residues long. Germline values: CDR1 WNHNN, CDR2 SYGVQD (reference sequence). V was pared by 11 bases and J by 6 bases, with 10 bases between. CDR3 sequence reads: CAGQGSGELFF. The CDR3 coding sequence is TGCGCCGGCCAGGGTTCCGGGGAGCTGTTTTTT.

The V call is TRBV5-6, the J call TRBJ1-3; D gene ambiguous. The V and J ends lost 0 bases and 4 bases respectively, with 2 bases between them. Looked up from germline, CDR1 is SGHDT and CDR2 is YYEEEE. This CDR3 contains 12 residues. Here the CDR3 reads CASSLGGNTIYF. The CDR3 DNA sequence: TGTGCCAGCAGCTTGGGGGGAAACACCATATATTTT.

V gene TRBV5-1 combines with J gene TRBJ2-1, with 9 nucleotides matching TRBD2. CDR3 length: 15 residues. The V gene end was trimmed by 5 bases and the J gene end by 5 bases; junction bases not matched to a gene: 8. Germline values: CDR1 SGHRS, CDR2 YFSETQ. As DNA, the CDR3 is TGCGCCAGCAGTCACGCGGGGGGGCTCAACAATGAGCAGTTCTTC. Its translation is CASSHAGGLNNEQFF.

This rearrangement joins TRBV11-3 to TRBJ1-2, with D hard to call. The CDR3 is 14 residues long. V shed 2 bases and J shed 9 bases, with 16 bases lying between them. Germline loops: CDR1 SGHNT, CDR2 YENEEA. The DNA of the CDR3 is TGTGCCAGCAGCTTAAAGGAGGCCGTAGTCTGCTACACCTTC. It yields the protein CASSLKEAVVCYTF.

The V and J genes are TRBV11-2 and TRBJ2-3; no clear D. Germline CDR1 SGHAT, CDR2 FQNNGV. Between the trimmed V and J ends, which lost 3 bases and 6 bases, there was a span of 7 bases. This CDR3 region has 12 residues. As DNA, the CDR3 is TGTGCCAGCAGCTTCCTACTGGATACGCAGTATTTT. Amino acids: CASSFLLDTQYF.

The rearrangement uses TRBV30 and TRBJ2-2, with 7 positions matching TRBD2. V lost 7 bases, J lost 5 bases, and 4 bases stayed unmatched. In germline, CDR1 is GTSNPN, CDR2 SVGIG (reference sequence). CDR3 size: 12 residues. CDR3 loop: CALAGFTGELFF. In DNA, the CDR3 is TGTGCCTTAGCGGGTTTTACCGGGGAGCTGTTTTTT.

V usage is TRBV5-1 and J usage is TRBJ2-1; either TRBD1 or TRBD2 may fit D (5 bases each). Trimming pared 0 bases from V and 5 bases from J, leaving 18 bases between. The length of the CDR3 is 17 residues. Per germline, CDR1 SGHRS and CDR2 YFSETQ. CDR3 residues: CASSLEGAAEWHNEQFF. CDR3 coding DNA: TGCGCCAGCAGCTTGGAAGGGGCAGCGGAGTGGCACAATGAGCAGTTCTTC.

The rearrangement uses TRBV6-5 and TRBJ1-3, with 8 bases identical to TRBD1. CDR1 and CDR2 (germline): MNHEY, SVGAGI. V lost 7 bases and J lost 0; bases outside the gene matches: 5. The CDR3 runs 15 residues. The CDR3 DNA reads TGTGCCAGCACCACCGGGACAGGCTCTGGAAACACCATATATTTT. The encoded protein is CASTTGTGSGNTIYF.

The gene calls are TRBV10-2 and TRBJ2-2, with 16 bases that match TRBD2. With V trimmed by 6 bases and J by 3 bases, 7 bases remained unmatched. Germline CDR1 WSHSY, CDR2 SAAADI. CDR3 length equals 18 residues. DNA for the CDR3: TGCGCCAGCAGGGGGACTAGCGGGAGGGCCGTCGACACCGGGGAGCTGTTTTTT. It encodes CASRGTSGRAVDTGELFF.

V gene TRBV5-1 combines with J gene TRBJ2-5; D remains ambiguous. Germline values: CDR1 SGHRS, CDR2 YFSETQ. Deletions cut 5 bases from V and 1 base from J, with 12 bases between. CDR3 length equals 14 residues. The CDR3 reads CASRRTGAQETQYF. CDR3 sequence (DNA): TGCGCCAGCAGACGAACGGGTGCCCAAGAGACCCAGTACTTC.

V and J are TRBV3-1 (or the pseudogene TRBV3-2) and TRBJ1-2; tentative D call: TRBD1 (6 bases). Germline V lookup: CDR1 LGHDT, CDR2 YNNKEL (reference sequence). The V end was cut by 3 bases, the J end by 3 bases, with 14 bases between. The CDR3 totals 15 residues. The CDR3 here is CASSQAGVGYYGYTF. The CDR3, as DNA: TGTGCCAGCAGCCAGGCAGGGGTGGGATACTATGGCTACACCTTC.

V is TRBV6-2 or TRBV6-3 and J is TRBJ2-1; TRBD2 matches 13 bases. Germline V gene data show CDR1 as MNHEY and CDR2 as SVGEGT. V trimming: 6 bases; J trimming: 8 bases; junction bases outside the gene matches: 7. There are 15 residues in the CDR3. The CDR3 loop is CASSPLAGGVDEQFF. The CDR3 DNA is TGTGCCAGCAGCCCACTAGCGGGAGGGGTAGATGAGCAGTTCTTC.

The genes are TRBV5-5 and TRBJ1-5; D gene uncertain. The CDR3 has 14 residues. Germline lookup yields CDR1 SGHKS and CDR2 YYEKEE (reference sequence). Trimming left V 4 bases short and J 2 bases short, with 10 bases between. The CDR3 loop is CASSKTRGNQPQHF. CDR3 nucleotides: TGTGCCAGCAGCAAGACTCGGGGCAATCAGCCCCAGCATTTT.

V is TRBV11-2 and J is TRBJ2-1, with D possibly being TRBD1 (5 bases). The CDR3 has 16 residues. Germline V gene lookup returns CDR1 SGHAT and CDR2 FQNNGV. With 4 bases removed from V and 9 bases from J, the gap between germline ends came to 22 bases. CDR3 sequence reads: CASSSQQALWSIEQFF. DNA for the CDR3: TGTGCCAGCAGCTCACAACAGGCCCTCTGGTCGATTGAGCAGTTCTTC.

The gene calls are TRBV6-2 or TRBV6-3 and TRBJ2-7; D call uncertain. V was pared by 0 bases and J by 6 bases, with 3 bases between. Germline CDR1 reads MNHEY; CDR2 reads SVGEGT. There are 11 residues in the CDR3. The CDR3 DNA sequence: TGTGCCAGCAGTTACTCAATCGAGCAGTACTTC. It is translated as CASSYSIEQYF.

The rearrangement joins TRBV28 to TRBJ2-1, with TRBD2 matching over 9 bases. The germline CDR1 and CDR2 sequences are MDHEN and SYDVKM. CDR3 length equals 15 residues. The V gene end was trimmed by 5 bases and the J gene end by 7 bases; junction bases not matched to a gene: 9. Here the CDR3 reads CASSPIAGVGNEQFF. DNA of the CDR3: TGTGCCAGCAGTCCCATAGCGGGAGTAGGAAATGAGCAGTTCTTC.

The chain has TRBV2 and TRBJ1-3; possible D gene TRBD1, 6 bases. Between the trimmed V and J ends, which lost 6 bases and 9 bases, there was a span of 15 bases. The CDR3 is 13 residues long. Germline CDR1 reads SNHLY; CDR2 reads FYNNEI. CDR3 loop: CASRNRDIGTIYF. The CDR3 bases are TGTGCCAGCAGGAACCGGGACATCGGCACCATATATTTT.

The CDR3: CASSLALVRGYTF. The CDR3 DNA follows: TGTGCCAGCAGTTTAGCGCTCGTCCGAGGCTACACCTTC. The rearrangement uses TRBV12-3 or TRBV12-4 and TRBJ1-2; no definite D call. This CDR3 has 13 residues. V was cut by 0 bases and J by 8 bases, with 10 bases left in between.

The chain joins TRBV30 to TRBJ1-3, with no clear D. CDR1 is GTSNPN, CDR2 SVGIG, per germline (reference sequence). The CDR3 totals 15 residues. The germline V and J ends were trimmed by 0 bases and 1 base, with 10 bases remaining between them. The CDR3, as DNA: TGTGCCTGGAGTGTCCTGATGGGATCTGGAAACACCATATATTTT. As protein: CAWSVLMGSGNTIYF.

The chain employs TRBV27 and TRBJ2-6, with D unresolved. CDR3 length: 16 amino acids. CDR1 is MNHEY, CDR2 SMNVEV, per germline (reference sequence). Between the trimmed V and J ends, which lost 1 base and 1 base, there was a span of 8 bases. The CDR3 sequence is CASSLFWASGANVLTF. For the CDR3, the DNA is TGTGCCAGCAGTTTATTTTGGGCTTCTGGGGCCAACGTCCTGACTTTC.

The CDR3 region is CASSRDRALLEQYF. CDR3 in DNA: TGTGCCAGCTCGAGGGACAGAGCACTACTAGAGCAGTACTTC. V gene TRBV18 combines with J gene TRBJ2-7, with 7 bases aligning to TRBD1. The V and J ends lost 6 bases and 7 bases, in that order; junction bases with no gene match: 12. The germline V gene encodes CDR1 KGHSH and CDR2 LQKENI. CDR3 length: 14 residues.

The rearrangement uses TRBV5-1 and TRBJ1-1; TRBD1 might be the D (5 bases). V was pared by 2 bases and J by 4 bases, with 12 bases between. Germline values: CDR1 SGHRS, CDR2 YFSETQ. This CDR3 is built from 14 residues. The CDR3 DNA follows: TGCGCCAGCAGCTTTGGGGGTGAGGCCACTGAAGCTTTCTTT. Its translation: CASSFGGEATEAFF. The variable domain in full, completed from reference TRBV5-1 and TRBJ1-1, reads KAGVTQTPRYLIKTRGQQVTLSCSPISGHRSVSWYQQTPGQGLQFLFEYFSETQRNKGNFPGRFSGRQFSNSRSEMNVSTLELGDSALYLCASSFGGEATEAFFGQGTRLTVV.

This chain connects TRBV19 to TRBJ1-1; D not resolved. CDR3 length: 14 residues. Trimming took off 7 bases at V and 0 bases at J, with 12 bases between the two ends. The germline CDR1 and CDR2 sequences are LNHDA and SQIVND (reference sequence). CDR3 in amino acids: CASTYGGMNTEAFF. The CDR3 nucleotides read TGTGCCAGTACGTACGGAGGAATGAACACTGAAGCTTTCTTT.

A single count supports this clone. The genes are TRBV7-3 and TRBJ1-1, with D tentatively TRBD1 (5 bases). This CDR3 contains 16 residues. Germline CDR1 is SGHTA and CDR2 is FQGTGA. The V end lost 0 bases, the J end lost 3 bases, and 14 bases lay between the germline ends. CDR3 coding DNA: TGTGCCAGCAGCTTAACTTCCAGTACCAGGGACACTGAAGCTTTCTTT. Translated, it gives CASSLTSSTRDTEAFF.

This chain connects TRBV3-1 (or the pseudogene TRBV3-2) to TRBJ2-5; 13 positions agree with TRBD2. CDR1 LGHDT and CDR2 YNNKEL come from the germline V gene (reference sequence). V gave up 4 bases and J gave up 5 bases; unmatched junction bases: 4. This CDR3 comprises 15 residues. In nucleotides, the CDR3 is TGTGCCAGCAGCCCGACTAGCGGGAGGAGGGAGACCCAGTACTTC. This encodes CASSPTSGRRETQYF.

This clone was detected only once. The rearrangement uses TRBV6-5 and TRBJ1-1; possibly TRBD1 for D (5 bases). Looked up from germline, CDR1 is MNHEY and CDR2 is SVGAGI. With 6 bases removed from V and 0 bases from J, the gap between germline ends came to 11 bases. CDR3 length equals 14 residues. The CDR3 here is CASRSAGLNTEAFF. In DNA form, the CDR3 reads TGTGCCAGCAGGTCCGCAGGGCTGAACACTGAAGCTTTCTTT.

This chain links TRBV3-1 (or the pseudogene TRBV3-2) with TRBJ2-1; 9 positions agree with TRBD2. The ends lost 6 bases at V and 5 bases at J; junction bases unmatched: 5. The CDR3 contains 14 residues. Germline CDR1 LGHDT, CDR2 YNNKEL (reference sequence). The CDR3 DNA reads TGTGCCAGCAGTCAGGGCGGGAGGGACAATGAGCAGTTCTTC. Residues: CASSQGGRDNEQFF.

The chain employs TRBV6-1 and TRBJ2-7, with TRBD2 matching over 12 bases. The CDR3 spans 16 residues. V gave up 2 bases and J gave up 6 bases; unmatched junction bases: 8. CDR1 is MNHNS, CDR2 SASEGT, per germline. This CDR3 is CASSEPLAGGISEQYF. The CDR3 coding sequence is TGTGCCAGCAGTGAACCACTAGCGGGAGGAATCAGCGAGCAGTACTTC.